This is a list of T cell receptor beta chains from one sample in a study of CD8 T cells in Susac syndrome. In TCRdb, the immunoSEQ multiplex PCR reads were re-called with MiXCR into one record per CDR3 protein. The sample has some 200,000 distinct CDR3 sequences, around 95% seen once; the top ten hold less than 0.2%. The sequenced material came from CD8+ T cells from PBMCs. The receptors shown here come from a human donor with Susac syndrome. Each CDR3 is given with its conserved first and last residue. Fields, in order: V gene, J gene, CDR3 protein.

v_gene: TRBV4-2
j_gene: TRBJ2-7
CDR3aa: CASSQDRLAEQYF

v_gene: TRBV18
j_gene: TRBJ2-7
CDR3aa: CASSSRTSGSSYEQYF

v_gene: TRBV20-1
j_gene: TRBJ2-1
CDR3aa: CSAPLGSEKTYNEQFF

v_gene: TRBV2
j_gene: TRBJ2-7
CDR3aa: CASTKIAGADAYEQYF

v_gene: TRBV4-1
j_gene: TRBJ1-2
CDR3aa: CASSQDGTTAYGYTF

v_gene: TRBV19
j_gene: TRBJ2-7
CDR3aa: CASSSKITYEQYF

v_gene: TRBV19
j_gene: TRBJ2-1
CDR3aa: CASSIGLAGSYNEQFF

v_gene: TRBV29-1
j_gene: TRBJ2-7
CDR3aa: CSVVRDEQYF

v_gene: TRBV20-1
j_gene: TRBJ1-2
CDR3aa: CSARPLQGLGNYGYTF

v_gene: TRBV27
j_gene: TRBJ2-7
CDR3aa: CASHTEASEQYF

v_gene: TRBV30
j_gene: TRBJ1-1
CDR3aa: CAWSARGSEAFF

v_gene: TRBV7-3
j_gene: TRBJ2-5
CDR3aa: CASSPPGLAKFCETQYF

v_gene: TRBV2
j_gene: TRBJ2-3
CDR3aa: CASKTGELDTQYF

v_gene: TRBV12-3/TRBV12-4
j_gene: TRBJ2-7
CDR3aa: CASSLFPGASYEQYF

v_gene: TRBV2
j_gene: TRBJ2-1
CDR3aa: CASSLGQGDNEQFF

v_gene: TRBV4-1
j_gene: TRBJ1-5
CDR3aa: CASSLGPFAPQHF

v_gene: TRBV27
j_gene: TRBJ1-1
CDR3aa: CASRLGQGVTEAFF

v_gene: TRBV7-6
j_gene: TRBJ2-7
CDR3aa: CASSPASGQVYEQYF

v_gene: TRBV9
j_gene: TRBJ2-3
CDR3aa: CASRHRDTSTDTQYF

v_gene: TRBV20-1
j_gene: TRBJ2-1
CDR3aa: CSARSNGRDRGVHEQFF

v_gene: TRBV12-3/TRBV12-4
j_gene: TRBJ2-7
CDR3aa: CASSSLAKSYEQYF

v_gene: TRBV11-2
j_gene: TRBJ2-7
CDR3aa: CASSLAGQRDEQYF

v_gene: TRBV7-9
j_gene: TRBJ2-7
CDR3aa: CASSFSTIAYEQYF

v_gene: TRBV5-5
j_gene: TRBJ2-1
CDR3aa: CASSWGQGDEQFF

v_gene: TRBV15
j_gene: TRBJ2-1
CDR3aa: CATSQPEGRSYNEQFF

v_gene: TRBV3-1
j_gene: TRBJ1-1
CDR3aa: CASSRVYMNTEAFF

v_gene: TRBV28
j_gene: TRBJ2-7
CDR3aa: CASRTGETYEQYF

v_gene: TRBV7-2
j_gene: TRBJ2-1
CDR3aa: CASSLTSGRGEQFF

v_gene: TRBV7-9
j_gene: TRBJ2-1
CDR3aa: CASSREGGFDNEQFF

v_gene: TRBV13
j_gene: TRBJ2-4
CDR3aa: CASSLRGGENIQYF

v_gene: TRBV20-1
j_gene: TRBJ2-7
CDR3aa: CSAPRVGRGEQYF

v_gene: TRBV13
j_gene: TRBJ2-3
CDR3aa: CASSPRLAGHTDTQYF

v_gene: TRBV13
j_gene: TRBJ2-3
CDR3aa: CASKAPGDTDTQYF

v_gene: TRBV7-9
j_gene: TRBJ2-7
CDR3aa: CASSLPRAGGLSYEQYF

v_gene: TRBV9
j_gene: TRBJ2-1
CDR3aa: CASSVGMHEQFF

v_gene: TRBV7-9
j_gene: TRBJ1-4
CDR3aa: CASSSTWRAGEEKLFF

v_gene: TRBV4-1
j_gene: TRBJ2-2
CDR3aa: CASSQAEGYTGELFF

v_gene: TRBV5-1
j_gene: TRBJ2-1
CDR3aa: CASSLQSRGLHNEQFF

v_gene: TRBV5-6
j_gene: TRBJ2-5
CDR3aa: CASSLGTSLETQYF

v_gene: TRBV2
j_gene: TRBJ2-1
CDR3aa: CASSGTSGVNEQFF

v_gene: TRBV12-3/TRBV12-4
j_gene: TRBJ2-7
CDR3aa: CASSLGADYEQYF

v_gene: TRBV27
j_gene: TRBJ1-6
CDR3aa: CASSLIGVNSPLHF

v_gene: TRBV29-1
j_gene: TRBJ1-2
CDR3aa: CSAGQTYGYTF

v_gene: TRBV11-2
j_gene: TRBJ2-7
CDR3aa: CASSLVLATFSSYEQYF

v_gene: TRBV2
j_gene: TRBJ1-1
CDR3aa: CASSGTGGVDTEAFF

v_gene: TRBV29-1
j_gene: TRBJ2-7
CDR3aa: CSVVTGDYEQYF

v_gene: TRBV10-1
j_gene: TRBJ2-5
CDR3aa: CASDSDKGQETQYF

v_gene: TRBV27
j_gene: TRBJ2-6
CDR3aa: CASSPTGSPGANVLTF

v_gene: TRBV11-2
j_gene: TRBJ2-4
CDR3aa: CASTLTGNIQYF

v_gene: TRBV4-1
j_gene: TRBJ2-3
CDR3aa: CASSQEASADTQYF

v_gene: TRBV29-1
j_gene: TRBJ2-7
CDR3aa: CSVEFRDSSPYEQYF

v_gene: TRBV7-9
j_gene: TRBJ2-1
CDR3aa: CASSLALLTSGSGHEQFF